The sequence of this T cell receptor (beta chain) was determined in a study of blood T cells in healthy people across ages. Study-wide results and caveats: Diversity was higher, and naive CD4+ cells more numerous, in long-lived donors than in aged donors.

Per sample, extraction of total RNA gave at least 5.5 micrograms in every case. As concerns this clonotype: As yet, its antigen is unknown.

A second about 7 to 11 cycle PCR used barcoded and J-beta primers. TCRdb reprocessed the 5' RACE reads with MiXCR, giving one entry per CDR3 protein. The profile covers over a million distinct CDR3 sequences, with 35% to 55% appearing a single time and 15% to 20% taken by the ten largest. V lost 12 bases to trimming and J lost 9 bases, with 11 bases between them. This CDR3 region has 10 residues. Germline CDR1 and CDR2: KGHDR and SFDVKD. Material for sequencing was blood. The J gene is TRBJ2-1, the V gene TRBV24-1; D is undetermined. The TCR originated in a woman between 55 and 75 years old in good health. CDR3 nucleotides: TGTGCCCCCTATCATGGTGAGCAGTTCTTC. Residues: CAPYHGEQFF.